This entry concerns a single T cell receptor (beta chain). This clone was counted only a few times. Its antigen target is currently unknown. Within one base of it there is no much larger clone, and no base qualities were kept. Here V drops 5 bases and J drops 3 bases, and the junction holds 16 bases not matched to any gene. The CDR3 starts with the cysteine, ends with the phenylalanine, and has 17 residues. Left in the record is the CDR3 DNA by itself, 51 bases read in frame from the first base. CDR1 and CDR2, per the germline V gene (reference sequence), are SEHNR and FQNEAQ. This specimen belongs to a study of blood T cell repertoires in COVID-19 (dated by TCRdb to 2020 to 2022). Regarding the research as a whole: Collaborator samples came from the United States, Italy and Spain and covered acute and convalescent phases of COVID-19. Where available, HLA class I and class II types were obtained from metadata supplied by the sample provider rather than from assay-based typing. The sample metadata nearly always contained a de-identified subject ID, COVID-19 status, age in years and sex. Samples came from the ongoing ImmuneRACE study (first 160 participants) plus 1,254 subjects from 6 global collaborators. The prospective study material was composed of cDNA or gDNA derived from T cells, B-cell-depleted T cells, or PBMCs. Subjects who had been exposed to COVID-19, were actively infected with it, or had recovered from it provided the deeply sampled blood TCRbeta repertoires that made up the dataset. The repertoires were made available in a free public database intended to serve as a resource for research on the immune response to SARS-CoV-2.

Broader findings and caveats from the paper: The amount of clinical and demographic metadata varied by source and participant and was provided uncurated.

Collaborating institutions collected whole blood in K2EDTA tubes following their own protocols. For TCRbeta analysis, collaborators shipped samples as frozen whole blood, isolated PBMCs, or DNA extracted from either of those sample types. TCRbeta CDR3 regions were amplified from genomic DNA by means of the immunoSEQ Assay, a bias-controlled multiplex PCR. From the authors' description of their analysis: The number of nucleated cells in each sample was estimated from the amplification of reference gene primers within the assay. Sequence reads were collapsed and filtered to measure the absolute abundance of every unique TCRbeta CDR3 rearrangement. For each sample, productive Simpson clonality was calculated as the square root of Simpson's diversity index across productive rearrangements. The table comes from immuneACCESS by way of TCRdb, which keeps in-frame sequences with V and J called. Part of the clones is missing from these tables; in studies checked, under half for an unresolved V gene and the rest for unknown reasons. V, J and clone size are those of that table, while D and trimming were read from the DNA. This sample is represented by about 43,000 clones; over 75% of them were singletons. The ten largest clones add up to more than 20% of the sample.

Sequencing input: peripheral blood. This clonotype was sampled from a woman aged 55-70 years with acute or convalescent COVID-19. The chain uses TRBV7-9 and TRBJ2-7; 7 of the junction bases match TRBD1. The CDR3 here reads CASSPPLRDRDFYEQYF. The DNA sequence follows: TGTGCCAGCAGCCCCCCCCTCCGGGACAGAGACTTCTACGAGCAGTACTTC. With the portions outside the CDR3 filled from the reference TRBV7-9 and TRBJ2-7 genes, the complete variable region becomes DTGVSQNPRHKITKRGQNVTFRCDPISEHNRLYWYRQTLGQGPEFLTYFQNEAQLEKSRLLSDRFSAERPKGSFSTLEIQRTEQGDSAMYLCASSPPLRDRDFYEQYFGPGTRLTVT.